This TCR beta chain is from a study of blood T cell repertoires in COVID-19. Clones were sequenced by immunoSEQ multiplex PCR, and TCRdb holds only the in-frame ones, with some missing. The sample consists of nearly 80,000 clones, 75% to 95% of them appearing once. Trimming cost V 0 bases and J 0 bases; bases outside gene matches: 8. The CDR3 sequence is 17 residues long. The V gene's germline CDR1 is MGHRA and CDR2 YSYEKL. The rearrangement links TRBV4-1 to TRBJ2-7; 7 nucleotides align to TRBD2. Material for sequencing was peripheral blood. The receptor comes from a woman of 80 years or more with acute or convalescent COVID-19. The CDR3 DNA is TGCGCCAGCAGCCAAGATCAGGCGGGGGTGGTCTCCTACGAGCAGTACTTC. It yields the protein CASSQDQAGVVSYEQYF.